Presented here are 26 T cell receptor beta chains from one specimen sequenced in a study of blood T cell repertoires in COVID-19. TCRdb keeps only in-frame clones here, not all; method: immunoSEQ multiplex PCR. In the table there are about 200,000 clones, approximately 80% of which are singletons. Material for sequencing was peripheral blood. The receptors shown here come from a man between 50 and 59 years old with active or convalescent COVID-19.

The chain carries TRBV18 and TRBJ2-1, with 8 bases identical to TRBD2. Looked up from germline, CDR1 is KGHSH and CDR2 is LQKENI. The CDR3 totals 13 residues. J lost 12 bases, V lost 3 bases, and 7 bases had no gene match. CDR3 region: CASSPPGGHVQFF. The CDR3 nucleotides read TGTGCCAGCTCACCGCCGGGGGGGCACGTGCAGTTCTTC.

The chain's CDR3 is CAVRRDMNTEAFF. As DNA, the CDR3 is TGTGCCGTCCGCCGAGACATGAACACTGAAGCTTTCTTT. V and J are TRBV10-3 and TRBJ1-1, with unresolved D. Germline loops: CDR1 ENHRY, CDR2 SYGVKD. Trimming shortened V by 11 bases and J by 0 bases, and 13 bases separated the two germline ends. CDR3 length equals 13 residues.

This clone occurred once. The V gene is TRBV5-4, the J gene TRBJ1-1; possibly TRBD1 for D (5 bases). Trimming cost V 4 bases and J 4 bases, with 11 bases left between them. This CDR3 is built from 13 residues. CDR1 and CDR2 (germline): SGHNT, YYREEE (reference sequence). CDR3 in amino acids: CASSRREVTEAFF. CDR3 nucleotides: TGTGCCAGCAGCCGCAGGGAGGTCACTGAAGCTTTCTTT. Combining the CDR3 with reference TRBV5-4 and TRBJ1-1 gives the whole variable domain ETGVTQSPTHLIKTRGQQVTLRCSSQSGHNTVSWYQQALGQGPQFIFQYYREEENGRGNFPPRFSGLQFPNYSSELNVNALELDDSALYLCASSRREVTEAFFGQGTRLTVV.

CDR3 DNA: TGTGCCAGCAGTTTAGTGGGTGGGCACAATGAGCAGTTCTTC. The encoded protein is CASSLVGGHNEQFF. The chain has TRBV27 and TRBJ2-1, with D unclear. Per the germline V gene, CDR1 is MNHEY and CDR2 is SMNVEV (reference sequence). This CDR3 has 14 residues. Deletions cut 2 bases from V and 5 bases from J, with 10 bases between.

This chain uses TRBV5-5 with TRBJ2-2; maybe TRBD2 (5 bases). Germline lookup yields CDR1 SGHKS and CDR2 YYEKEE (reference sequence). The CDR3 runs to 14 residues. Trimming shortened V by 6 bases and J by 4 bases, and 13 bases separated the two germline ends. The CDR3 loop reads CASKRVSSTGELFF. The CDR3 DNA follows: TGTGCCAGCAAGAGGGTCTCTTCCACCGGGGAGCTGTTTTTT.

The chain combines TRBV6-6 with TRBJ2-7, with 11 nucleotides matching TRBD2. The CDR3 sequence is 17 residues long. The V segment lost 6 bases and the J segment 3 bases; nucleotides outside the gene matches: 13. Germline assignment: CDR1 MNHNY and CDR2 SVGAGI (reference sequence). CDR3 DNA sequence: TGTGCCAGCAGCCGACTAGCGGGGCCCCTCATGGGCTACGAGCAGTACGTC. This gives the protein CASSRLAGPLMGYEQYV.

The chain employs TRBV5-1 and TRBJ1-2; tentative D call: TRBD1 (5 bases). V lost 0 bases and J lost 0, with 12 bases in between. The CDR3 length is 16 residues. Looked up from germline, CDR1 is SGHRS and CDR2 is YFSETQ. The CDR3: CASSLAGGIPNYGYTF. CDR3 nucleotides: TGCGCCAGCAGCTTGGCCGGGGGGATCCCTAACTATGGCTACACCTTC.

The V gene is TRBV24-1, the J gene TRBJ1-2; 8 nucleotides match TRBD1. The CDR3 totals 14 residues. The V gene end was trimmed by 7 bases and the J gene end by 5 bases; junction bases not matched to a gene: 8. The germline CDR1 and CDR2 sequences are KGHDR and SFDVKD. The CDR3 DNA reads as TGTGCCACCAGCTCAGCGGGGACAGGTTATGGCTACACCTTC. Translating it yields CATSSAGTGYGYTF.

The rearrangement links TRBV14 to TRBJ2-7; D ambiguous. This CDR3 is 13 amino acids long. In germline, CDR1 is SGHDN, CDR2 FVKESK. V lost 3 bases, J lost 6 bases, and 12 bases lay in between. CDR3: CASSQGRWIEQYF. The CDR3 DNA follows: TGTGCCAGCAGCCAGGGCAGGTGGATCGAGCAGTACTTC.

In DNA, the CDR3 is TGTGCCAGCAGCGTAGACGGGACAGGGGGTTACAATGAGCAGTTCTTC. This gives the protein CASSVDGTGGYNEQFF. The chain is built from TRBV9 and TRBJ2-1; 11 bases are shared with TRBD1. Germline V gene sequence: CDR1 SGDLS, CDR2 YYNGEE. This CDR3 comprises 16 residues. Trimming removed 0 bases from V and 4 bases from J; junction bases left unmatched: 3.

This chain links TRBV7-3 with TRBJ2-1; 9 nucleotides agree with TRBD2. Trimming removed 4 bases from V and 5 bases from J; junction bases left unmatched: 12. This CDR3 comprises 17 residues. In germline, CDR1 is SGHTA, CDR2 FQGTGA. Written as DNA, the CDR3 is TGTGCCAGCAGCTCTGGGATAGCGGGAGAAGTCGACAATGAGCAGTTCTTC. This encodes CASSSGIAGEVDNEQFF.

The chain is built from TRBV19 and TRBJ1-2, with a tentative D call TRBD1 (6 bases). Trimming cost V 3 bases and J 1 base, with 9 bases left between them. Germline V gene data show CDR1 as LNHDA and CDR2 as SQIVND (reference sequence). This CDR3 spans 14 amino acids. The CDR3 spells CASSMDSLNYGYTF. DNA for the CDR3: TGTGCCAGTAGTATGGACAGTCTTAACTATGGCTACACCTTC.

This sequence joins TRBV4-3 and TRBJ2-5; D gene uncertain. Between the trimmed V and J ends, which lost 0 bases and 4 bases, there was a span of 6 bases. Per germline, CDR1 LGHNA and CDR2 YSLEER. The CDR3 is 13 amino acids. The CDR3 loop reads CASSQDLRETQYF. The CDR3 DNA follows: TGCGCCAGCAGCCAAGATCTGCGAGAGACCCAGTACTTC.

The chain couples TRBV27 to TRBJ2-7; TRBD2 matches 10 bases. The CDR3 spans 15 residues. Germline CDR1 reads MNHEY; CDR2 reads SMNVEV (reference sequence). After removal of 6 bases from V and 3 bases from J, the junction contained 8 bases not matched to a gene. Here the CDR3 DNA reads TGTGCCAGCAGCGTCCTAGCGGGAGCACTCTACGAGCAGTACTTC. Translated: CASSVLAGALYEQYF.

The rearrangement joins TRBV2 to TRBJ2-6, with a possible D match to TRBD1 (6 bases). The CDR3 is made up of 14 amino acids. Germline assignment: CDR1 SNHLY and CDR2 FYNNEI. V was clipped by 8 bases and J by 0 bases, with 8 bases between them. The CDR3 nucleotides read TGTGCCAGCCCAGGGGACTCTGGGGCCAACGTCCTGACTTTC. This encodes CASPGDSGANVLTF.

The chain recombines TRBV5-1 with TRBJ1-5; D gene uncertain. Between the trimmed V and J ends, which lost 0 bases and 5 bases, there was a span of 9 bases. The CDR3 consists of 14 residues. Germline lookup yields CDR1 SGHRS and CDR2 YFSETQ. The DNA for the CDR3 is TGCGCCAGCAGCTTGGAGTACGGGTATCAGCCCCAGCATTTT. Amino acids: CASSLEYGYQPQHF.

This chain uses TRBV20-1 with TRBJ2-6, with 13 bases identical to TRBD2. The ends lost 3 bases at V and 2 bases at J; junction bases unmatched: 4. CDR3 length equals 17 residues. CDR1 and CDR2 from the germline V gene are DFQATT and SNEGSKA (reference sequence). The CDR3 sequence is CSASPGLAGTGANVLTF. The CDR3 DNA is TGCAGTGCTAGTCCGGGACTAGCGGGAACTGGGGCCAACGTCCTGACTTTC.

The genes are TRBV10-3 and TRBJ2-3; weak D call: TRBD2 (6 bases). Trimming removed 11 bases from V and 0 bases from J, with 9 bases in between. This CDR3 has 12 residues. From germline, CDR1 is ENHRY and CDR2 SYGVKD. CDR3 nucleotides: TGTGCCTCGGGGGTTAGCACAGATACGCAGTATTTT. Residues: CASGVSTDTQYF.

The chain is built from TRBV27 and TRBJ1-1; 7 bases line up with TRBD1. This CDR3 has 13 amino acids. Unmatched junction bases numbered 2, after V lost 6 bases and J lost 1 base. The germline gives CDR1 MNHEY, CDR2 SMNVEV (reference sequence). The CDR3 coding sequence is TGTGCCAGCAGCGGGACAGCGAACACTGAAGCTTTCTTT. It specifies CASSGTANTEAFF.

A few counts support this clone. V and J are TRBV28 and TRBJ2-7; 9 bases are a match to TRBD2. V dropped 5 bases and J dropped 2; count of bases not matched to a gene: 1. CDR3 length: 13 residues. The germline gives CDR1 MDHEN, CDR2 SYDVKM. CDR3 nucleotide sequence: TGTGCCAGCAGTAGCGGGAGGACCTACGAGCAGTACGTC. As protein: CASSSGRTYEQYV.

The J gene is TRBJ1-2, the V gene TRBV27; TRBD1 agrees at 7 bases. Per germline, CDR1 MNHEY and CDR2 SMNVEV (reference sequence). With 3 bases clipped from V and 5 bases from J, the junction kept 3 bases outside the gene matches. The CDR3 covers 13 residues. CDR3 amino acids: CASSFRDRYGYTF. CDR3 nucleotides: TGTGCCAGCAGTTTCCGGGACAGATATGGCTACACCTTC.

The chain employs TRBV4-3 and TRBJ1-6; D perhaps matches TRBD1 (6 bases). The CDR3 is made up of 16 amino acids. Per the germline V gene, CDR1 is LGHNA and CDR2 is YSLEER. Between the trimmed V and J ends, which lost 4 bases and 10 bases, there was a span of 20 bases. CDR3 sequence reads: CASSLREQGMGSPLHF. The DNA for the CDR3 is TGCGCCAGCAGCCTTCGAGAACAGGGAATGGGGTCACCCCTCCACTTT.

The genes are TRBV27 and TRBJ1-2; 10 bases map to TRBD1. The germline V gene encodes CDR1 MNHEY and CDR2 SMNVEV (reference sequence). The CDR3 is 16 amino acids. J gave up 3 bases and V 0 bases, and 4 bases lay outside the gene matches. CDR3 DNA: TGTGCCAGCAGTTTATCTGACAGGGGGCGTTACTATGGCTACACCTTC. It translates to CASSLSDRGRYYGYTF.

This clone has only one observation. The chain employs TRBV5-1 and TRBJ1-4, with 7 bases lining up with TRBD1. This CDR3 contains 14 residues. Germline V gene lookup returns CDR1 SGHRS and CDR2 YFSETQ. The J segment lost 8 bases and the V segment lost 4 bases, leaving 8 bases of the junction unmatched. The DNA of the CDR3 is TGCGCCAGCAGCCCAAGACAGGGCGGAGAAAAACTGTTTTTT. Encoded protein: CASSPRQGGEKLFF.

V is TRBV5-6 and J is TRBJ1-6; tentative D call: TRBD1 (6 bases). Trimming removed 4 bases from V and 4 bases from J, with 12 bases in between. Looked up from germline, CDR1 is SGHDT and CDR2 is YYEEEE. This CDR3 has 15 residues. The CDR3 coding sequence is TGTGCCAGCAGCCTCGACAGGACGTATAATTCACCCCTCCACTTT. This sequence encodes CASSLDRTYNSPLHF.

The V gene is TRBV19, the J gene TRBJ2-7; 11 bases map to TRBD1. Germline V gene lookup returns CDR1 LNHDA and CDR2 SQIVND (reference sequence). The CDR3 has 15 residues. Losses at the gene ends were 1 base for V and 3 bases for J; bases not matched to a gene: 2. In DNA form, the CDR3 reads TGTGCCAGTAGTATAGGGGACAGGGGGATCTACGAGCAGTACTTC. Translating it yields CASSIGDRGIYEQYF.